The T cell receptor beta chain described here comes from a study of blood T cell repertoires in COVID-19. With 0 bases removed from V and 4 bases from J, the gap between germline ends came to 14 bases. This CDR3 has 16 residues. The germline V gene encodes CDR1 KGHSH and CDR2 LQKENI. The table came from immunoSEQ multiplex PCR; TCRdb's copy has only in-frame clones and leaves some out. The table lists under 250,000 clones, approximately 90% of them singletons. The sequenced material came from peripheral blood. V and J are TRBV18 and TRBJ2-3, with TRBD1 as a possible D gene (5 bases). This TCR came from a woman in her 30s with COVID-19, enrolled during active disease. CDR3 in amino acids: CASSPPNRKGADTQYF. The CDR3 region has the DNA TGTGCCAGCTCACCACCGAACAGGAAGGGCGCAGATACGCAGTATTTT.